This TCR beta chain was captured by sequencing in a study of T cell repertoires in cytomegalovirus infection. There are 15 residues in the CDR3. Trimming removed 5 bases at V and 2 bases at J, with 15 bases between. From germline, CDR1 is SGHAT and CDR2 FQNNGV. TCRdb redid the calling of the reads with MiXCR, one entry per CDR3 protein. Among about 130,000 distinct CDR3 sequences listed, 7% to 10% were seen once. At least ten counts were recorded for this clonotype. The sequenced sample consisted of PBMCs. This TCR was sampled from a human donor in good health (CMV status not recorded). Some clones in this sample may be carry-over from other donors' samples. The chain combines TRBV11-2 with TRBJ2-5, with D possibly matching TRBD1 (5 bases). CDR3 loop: CASSLQGSRQETQYF. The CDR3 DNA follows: TGTGCCAGCAGCCTCCAGGGCAGCCGTCAAGAGACCCAGTACTTC.